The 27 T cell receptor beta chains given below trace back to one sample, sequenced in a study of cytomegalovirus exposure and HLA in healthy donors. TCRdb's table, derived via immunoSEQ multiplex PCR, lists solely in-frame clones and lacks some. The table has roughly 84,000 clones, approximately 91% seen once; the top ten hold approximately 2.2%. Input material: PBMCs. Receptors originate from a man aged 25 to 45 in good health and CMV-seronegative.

The CDR3 loop reads CASKYFVGQQETQYF. The CDR3 nucleotides read TGTGCCAGCAAATATTTTGTGGGACAGCAAGAGACCCAGTACTTC. V and J are TRBV6-5 and TRBJ2-5; 7 nucleotides align to TRBD1. Germline V gene sequence: CDR1 MNHEY, CDR2 SVGAGI. The V gene end was trimmed by 7 bases and the J gene end by 2 bases; junction bases not matched to a gene: 10. The CDR3 is 15 amino acids.

CDR3 region: CASSPRDRGRAGELFF. CDR3 coding DNA: TGTGCCAGCTCACCACGAGACAGGGGGCGTGCCGGGGAGCTGTTTTTT. The V gene is TRBV18, the J gene TRBJ2-2; 10 bases agree with TRBD1. This CDR3 contains 16 residues. V shed 1 base, J shed 6 bases, and the junction held 5 bases outside the gene matches. Germline lookup yields CDR1 KGHSH and CDR2 LQKENI.

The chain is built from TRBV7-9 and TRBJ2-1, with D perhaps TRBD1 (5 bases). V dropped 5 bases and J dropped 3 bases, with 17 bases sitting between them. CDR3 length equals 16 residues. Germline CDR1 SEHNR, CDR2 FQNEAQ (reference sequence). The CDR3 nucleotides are TGTGCCAGCAGCCCCACCTTAGTGCAGGGCTACAATGAGCAGTTCTTC. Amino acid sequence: CASSPTLVQGYNEQFF.

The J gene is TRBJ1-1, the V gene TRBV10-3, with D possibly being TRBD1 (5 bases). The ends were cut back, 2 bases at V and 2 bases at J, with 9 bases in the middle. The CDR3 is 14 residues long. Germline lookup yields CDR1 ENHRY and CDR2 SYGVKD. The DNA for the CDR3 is TGTGCCATCAGTGAGCGACAGAGTAACACTGAAGCTTTCTTT. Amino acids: CAISERQSNTEAFF.

The CDR3 loop is CASSELAANYGYTF. The CDR3 region has the DNA TGTGCCAGCAGTGAGTTGGCAGCTAACTATGGCTACACCTTC. The chain uses TRBV2 and TRBJ1-2, with no clear D. This CDR3 is 14 amino acids long. Germline V gene data show CDR1 as SNHLY and CDR2 as FYNNEI. With 3 bases removed from V and 0 bases from J, the gap between germline ends came to 8 bases.

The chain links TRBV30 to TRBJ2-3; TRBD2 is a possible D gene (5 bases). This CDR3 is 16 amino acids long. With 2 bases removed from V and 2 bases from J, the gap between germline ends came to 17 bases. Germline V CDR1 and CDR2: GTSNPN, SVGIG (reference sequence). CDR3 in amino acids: CAWSSGKSELTDTQYF. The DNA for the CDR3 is TGTGCCTGGAGTTCGGGGAAGTCAGAACTCACAGATACGCAGTATTTT.

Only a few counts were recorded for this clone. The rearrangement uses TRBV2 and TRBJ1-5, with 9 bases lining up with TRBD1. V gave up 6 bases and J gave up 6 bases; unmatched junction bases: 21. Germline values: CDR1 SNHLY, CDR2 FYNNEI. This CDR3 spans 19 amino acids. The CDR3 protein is CASSAKMGQGKIGSQPQHF. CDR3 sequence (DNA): TGTGCCAGCAGCGCGAAGATGGGACAGGGCAAAATTGGGAGTCAGCCCCAGCATTTT.

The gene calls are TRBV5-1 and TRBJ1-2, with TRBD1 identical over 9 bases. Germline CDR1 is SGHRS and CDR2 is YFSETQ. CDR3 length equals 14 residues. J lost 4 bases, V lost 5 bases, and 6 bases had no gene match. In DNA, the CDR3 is TGCGCCAGCAGTGGGGGACAGGGCTTCTATGGCTACACCTTC. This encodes CASSGGQGFYGYTF.

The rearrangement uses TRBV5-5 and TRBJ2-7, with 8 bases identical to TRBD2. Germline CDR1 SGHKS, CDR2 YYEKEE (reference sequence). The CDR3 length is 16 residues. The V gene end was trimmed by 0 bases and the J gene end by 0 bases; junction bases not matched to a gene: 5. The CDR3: CASSLGLAGLSYEQYF. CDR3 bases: TGTGCCAGCAGCTTGGGTCTAGCGGGTCTCTCCTACGAGCAGTACTTC. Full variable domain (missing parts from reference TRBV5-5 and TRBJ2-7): DAGVTQSPTHLIKTRGQQVTLRCSPISGHKSVSWYQQVLGQGPQFIFQYYEKEERGRGNFPDRFSARQFPNYSSELNVNALLLGDSALYLCASSLGLAGLSYEQYFGPGTRLTVT.

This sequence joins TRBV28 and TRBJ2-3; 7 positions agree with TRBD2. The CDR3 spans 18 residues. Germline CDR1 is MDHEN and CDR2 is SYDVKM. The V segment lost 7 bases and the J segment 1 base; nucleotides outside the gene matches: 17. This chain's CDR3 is CASTSGTAGVTGTDTQYF. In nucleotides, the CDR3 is TGTGCCAGCACCTCCGGGACCGCGGGGGTCACGGGCACAGATACGCAGTATTTT.

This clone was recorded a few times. CDR3 in DNA: TGTGCCAGCAGCGTAGTTTCGAGGGGGCATGGCTACACCTTC. Translated: CASSVVSRGHGYTF. The V gene is TRBV9, the J gene TRBJ1-2; 7 bases agree with TRBD1. V was clipped by 0 bases and J by 6 bases; unmatched bases: 5. CDR3 size: 14 residues. CDR1 SGDLS and CDR2 YYNGEE come from the germline V gene.

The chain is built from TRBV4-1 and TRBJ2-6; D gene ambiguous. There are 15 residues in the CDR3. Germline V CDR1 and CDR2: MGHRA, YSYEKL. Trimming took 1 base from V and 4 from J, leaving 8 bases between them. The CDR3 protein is CASSQARTGANVLTF. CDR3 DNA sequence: TGCGCCAGCAGCCAAGCCAGAACCGGGGCCAACGTCCTGACTTTC.

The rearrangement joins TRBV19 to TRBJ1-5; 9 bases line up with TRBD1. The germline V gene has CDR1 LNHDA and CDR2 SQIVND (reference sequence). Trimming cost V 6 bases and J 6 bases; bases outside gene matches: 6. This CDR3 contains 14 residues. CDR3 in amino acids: CASSRDRVGQPQHF. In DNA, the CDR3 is TGTGCCAGTAGCCGGGACAGGGTAGGTCAGCCCCAGCATTTT.

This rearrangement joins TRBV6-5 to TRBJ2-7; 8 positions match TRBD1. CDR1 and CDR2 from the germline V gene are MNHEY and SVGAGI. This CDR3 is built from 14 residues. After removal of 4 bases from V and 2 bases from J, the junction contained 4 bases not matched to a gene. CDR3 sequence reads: CASSLNRGAYEQYF. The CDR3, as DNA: TGTGCCAGCAGTTTGAACAGGGGGGCCTACGAGCAGTACTTC.

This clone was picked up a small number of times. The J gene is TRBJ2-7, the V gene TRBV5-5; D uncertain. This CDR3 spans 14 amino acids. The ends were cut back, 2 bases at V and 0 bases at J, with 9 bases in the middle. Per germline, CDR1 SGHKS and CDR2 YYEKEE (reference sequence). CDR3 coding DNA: TGTGCCAGCAGCTTTCTGGGCAACTCCTACGAGCAGTACTTC. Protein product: CASSFLGNSYEQYF.

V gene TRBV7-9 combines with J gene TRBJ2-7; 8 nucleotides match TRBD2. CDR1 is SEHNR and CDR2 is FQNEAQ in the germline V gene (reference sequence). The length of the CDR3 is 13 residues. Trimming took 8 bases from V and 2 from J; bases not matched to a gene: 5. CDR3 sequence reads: CASLGGLAYEQYF. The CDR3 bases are TGTGCCAGCTTGGGGGGACTAGCCTACGAGCAGTACTTC.

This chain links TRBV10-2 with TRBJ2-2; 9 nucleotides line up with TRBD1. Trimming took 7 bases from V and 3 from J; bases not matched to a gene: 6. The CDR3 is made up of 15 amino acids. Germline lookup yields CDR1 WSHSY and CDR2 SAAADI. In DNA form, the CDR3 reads TGCGCCAGCAATCAACAGGGGGCGGACACCGGGGAGCTGTTTTTT. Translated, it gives CASNQQGADTGELFF.

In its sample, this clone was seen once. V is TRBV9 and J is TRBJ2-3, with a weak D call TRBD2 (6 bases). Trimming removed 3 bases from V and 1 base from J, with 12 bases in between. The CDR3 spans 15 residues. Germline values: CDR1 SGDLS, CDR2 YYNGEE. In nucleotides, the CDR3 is TGTGCCAGCAGCGCGATCGGGGGTGGCACAGATACGCAGTATTTT. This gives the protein CASSAIGGGTDTQYF.

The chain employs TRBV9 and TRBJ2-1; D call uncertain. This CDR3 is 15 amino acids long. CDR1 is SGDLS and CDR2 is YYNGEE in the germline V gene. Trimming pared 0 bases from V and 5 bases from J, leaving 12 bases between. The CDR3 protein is CASSVGGRWDNEQFF. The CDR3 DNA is TGTGCCAGCAGCGTAGGAGGTAGATGGGACAATGAGCAGTTCTTC.

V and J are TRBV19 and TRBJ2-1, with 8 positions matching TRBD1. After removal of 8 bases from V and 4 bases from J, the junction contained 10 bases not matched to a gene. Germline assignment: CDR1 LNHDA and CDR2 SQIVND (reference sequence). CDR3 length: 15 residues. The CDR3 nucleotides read TGTGCCAGTTCCTCGGACAGGGTTCTTTACAATGAGCAGTTCTTC. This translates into CASSSDRVLYNEQFF.

This CDR3 is CAIRGTATGELFF. DNA of the CDR3: TGTGCCATCAGGGGGACTGCCACCGGGGAGCTGTTTTTT. The J gene is TRBJ2-2, the V gene TRBV10-3, with D possibly TRBD2 on 6 matching bases. Germline loops: CDR1 ENHRY, CDR2 SYGVKD. The V gene lost 6 bases and the J gene lost 4 bases, with 9 bases spanning the gap. This CDR3 contains 13 residues.

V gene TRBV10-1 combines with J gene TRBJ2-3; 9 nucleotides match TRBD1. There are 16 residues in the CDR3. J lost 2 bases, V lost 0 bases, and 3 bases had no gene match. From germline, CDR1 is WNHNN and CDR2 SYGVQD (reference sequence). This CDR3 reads CASSESTGGLTDTQYF. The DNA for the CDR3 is TGCGCCAGCAGTGAGTCGACAGGGGGGCTCACAGATACGCAGTATTTT.

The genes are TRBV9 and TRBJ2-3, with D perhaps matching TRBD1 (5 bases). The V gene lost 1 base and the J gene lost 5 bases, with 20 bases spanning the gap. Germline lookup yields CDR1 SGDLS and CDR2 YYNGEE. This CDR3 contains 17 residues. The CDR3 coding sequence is TGTGCCAGCAGCGTATACGACGGGCAGGGTGGAATAGATACGCAGTATTTT. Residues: CASSVYDGQGGIDTQYF.

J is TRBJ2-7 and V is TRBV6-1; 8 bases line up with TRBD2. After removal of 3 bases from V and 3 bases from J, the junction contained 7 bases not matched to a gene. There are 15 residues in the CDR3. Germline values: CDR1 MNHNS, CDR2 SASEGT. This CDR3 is CASSDHSGTSYEQYF. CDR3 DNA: TGTGCCAGCAGTGACCACTCCGGGACTAGCTACGAGCAGTACTTC.

CDR3 nucleotides: TGTGCCAGTAGTATAGGGGTGGCGGGCAATCAGCCCCAGCATTTT. It yields the protein CASSIGVAGNQPQHF. V gene TRBV19 combines with J gene TRBJ1-5; D is unclear. The germline gives CDR1 LNHDA, CDR2 SQIVND (reference sequence). V lost 1 base to trimming and J lost 2 bases, with 9 bases between them. This CDR3 has 15 residues.

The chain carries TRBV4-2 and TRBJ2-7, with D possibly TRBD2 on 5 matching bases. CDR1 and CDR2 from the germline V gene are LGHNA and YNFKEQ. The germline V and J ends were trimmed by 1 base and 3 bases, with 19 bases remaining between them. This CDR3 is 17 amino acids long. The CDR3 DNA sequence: TGTGCCAGCAGCCAAGTGAGGGTGTCGAATAGCCTCTACGAGCAGTACTTC. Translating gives CASSQVRVSNSLYEQYF.

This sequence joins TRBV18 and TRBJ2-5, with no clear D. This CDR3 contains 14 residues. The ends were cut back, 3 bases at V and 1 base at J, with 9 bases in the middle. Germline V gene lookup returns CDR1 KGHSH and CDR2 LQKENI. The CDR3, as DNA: TGTGCCAGCTCACCGTCATCCATCCAAGAGACCCAGTACTTC. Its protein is CASSPSSIQETQYF.